The entry that follows covers one TCR beta chain sequence. Antigen specificity is unknown. The record originates from a study of T cell clonotyping in hematopoietic cell transplantation. Study results and caveats: At the given depth, recipient repertoires were over 97% de novo clonotypes. CD4 and CD8 repertoire contributions could not be separated without sorting.

The CDR3 is 16 amino acids. Germline-derived CDR1 and CDR2 are LNHDA and SQIVND (reference sequence). V lost 3 bases and J lost 0, with 12 bases in between. This table comes from immunoSEQ multiplex PCR, and its TCRdb copy is limited to in-frame clones, with some not included. The sample holds around 6,000 clones, roughly 93% seen once. Sequencing was performed on peripheral blood mononuclear cells, taken 100 days after allogeneic stem cell transplant. The chain employs TRBV19 and TRBJ1-3, with TRBD1 as a possible D gene (5 bases). The receptor comes from a female patient between 50 and 59 years old who had an allogeneic stem cell transplant from a related donor, so the T cells may come from the graft donor. Some clones in this sample may be carry-over from other donors' samples. The CDR3 is CASSIDSDNSGNTIYF. CDR3 in DNA: TGTGCCAGTAGTATCGACAGCGACAACTCTGGAAACACCATATATTTT.